These T cell receptor beta chains were read from a single sample in a study of identical twins. TCRdb reanalysed the 5' RACE reads using MiXCR and keeps one entry per CDR3 protein. The data hold fewer than 800,000 distinct CDR3 sequences, with under 8.5% observed a single time. Another study also made use of these data, one on yellow fever vaccine responses in identical twins.

Sample: PBMCs. The receptors shown here come from a woman aged 18 to 35 in good health. Each CDR3 is given with its conserved first and last residue. Fields, in order: clone size, V gene, D gene, J gene, CDR3 protein, CDR3 DNA. D genes are given only for firm matches. A clone size is listed for some rows: how often the clone was seen (once, few, many), or a class if it is expanded.

abundance: few
v_gene: TRBV20-1
d_gene: NA
j_gene: TRBJ2-3
CDR3aa: CSASAGRDTQYF
CDR3nt: TGCAGTGCTTCCGCCGGGCGAGATACGCAGTATTTT

abundance: NA
v_gene: TRBV20-1
d_gene: TRBD2
j_gene: TRBJ2-5
CDR3aa: CSARDRGLAGAYQETQYF
CDR3nt: TGCAGTGCTAGAGATCGCGGACTAGCGGGGGCGTACCAAGAGACCCAGTACTTC

abundance: NA
v_gene: TRBV6-1
d_gene: NA
j_gene: TRBJ2-1
CDR3aa: CASSEEWGSGDEQFF
CDR3nt: TGTGCCAGCAGTGAAGAGTGGGGATCGGGGGATGAGCAGTTCTTC

abundance: NA
v_gene: TRBV12-3/TRBV12-4
d_gene: NA
j_gene: TRBJ2-3
CDR3aa: CASRPGHPGTDTQYF
CDR3nt: TGTGCCAGCAGGCCGGGACATCCCGGGACAGATACGCAGTATTTT

abundance: few
v_gene: TRBV28
d_gene: NA
j_gene: TRBJ1-2
CDR3aa: CASSLGREYGYTF
CDR3nt: TGTGCCAGCAGTTTAGGTCGGGAATATGGCTACACCTTC

abundance: many
v_gene: TRBV6-5
d_gene: NA
j_gene: TRBJ1-2
CDR3aa: CASSSRGLGYGYTF
CDR3nt: TGTGCCAGCAGTTCCAGGGGATTGGGCTATGGCTACACCTTC

abundance: NA
v_gene: TRBV20-1
d_gene: TRBD2
j_gene: TRBJ2-4
CDR3aa: CSAVTGTSGGRGNIQYF
CDR3nt: TGCAGTGCTGTAACCGGGACTAGCGGGGGGCGGGGAAACATTCAGTACTTC

abundance: NA
v_gene: TRBV27
d_gene: TRBD1
j_gene: TRBJ2-6
CDR3aa: CASRPDRVAPGANVLTF
CDR3nt: TGTGCCAGCAGACCGGACAGGGTGGCACCTGGGGCCAACGTCCTGACTTTC

abundance: NA
v_gene: TRBV29-1
d_gene: TRBD1
j_gene: TRBJ2-5
CDR3aa: CSGSGTGGETQYF
CDR3nt: TGCAGCGGGTCCGGGACAGGGGGAGAGACCCAGTACTTC

abundance: few
v_gene: TRBV5-1
d_gene: TRBD1
j_gene: TRBJ1-1
CDR3aa: CASRKGDRNTEAFF
CDR3nt: TGCGCCAGCAGAAAAGGGGACAGGAACACTGAAGCTTTCTTT

abundance: few
v_gene: TRBV20-1
d_gene: TRBD1
j_gene: TRBJ1-2
CDR3aa: CSASPGTAGYTF
CDR3nt: TGCAGTGCTAGCCCCGGGACAGCTGGCTACACCTTC

abundance: NA
v_gene: TRBV3-1
d_gene: TRBD2
j_gene: TRBJ2-1
CDR3aa: CASSPGTSGRGGEQFF
CDR3nt: TGTGCCAGCAGCCCGGGGACTAGCGGGAGGGGCGGTGAGCAGTTCTTC

abundance: many
v_gene: TRBV28
d_gene: TRBD1
j_gene: TRBJ1-2
CDR3aa: CASCTGGADCDGYTF
CDR3nt: TGTGCCAGTTGTACAGGGGGCGCAGACTGTGATGGCTACACCTTC

abundance: few
v_gene: TRBV4-1
d_gene: NA
j_gene: TRBJ2-7
CDR3aa: CASSHQRSYEQYF
CDR3nt: TGCGCCAGCAGCCATCAAAGGTCCTACGAGCAGTACTTC

abundance: NA
v_gene: TRBV6-5
d_gene: TRBD2
j_gene: TRBJ2-1
CDR3aa: CASSYSKPGGSQGRNEQFF
CDR3nt: TGTGCCAGCAGTTACTCGAAGCCGGGAGGGTCACAGGGTAGGAATGAGCAGTTCTTC

abundance: NA
v_gene: TRBV12-3/TRBV12-4
d_gene: NA
j_gene: TRBJ1-2
CDR3aa: CASSRQANGYTF
CDR3nt: TGTGCCAGCAGTCGACAGGCTAATGGCTACACCTTC

abundance: few
v_gene: TRBV4-1
d_gene: NA
j_gene: TRBJ1-3
CDR3aa: CASSQEGRGSGNTIYF
CDR3nt: TGCGCCAGCAGCCAAGAGGGCAGGGGCTCTGGAAACACCATATATTTT

abundance: NA
v_gene: TRBV6-1
d_gene: NA
j_gene: TRBJ1-3
CDR3aa: CASHQGASGNTIYF
CDR3nt: TGTGCCAGCCATCAGGGAGCGTCTGGAAACACCATATATTTT

abundance: many
v_gene: TRBV20-1
d_gene: NA
j_gene: TRBJ2-1
CDR3aa: CSASIASLSSYNEQFF
CDR3nt: TGCAGTGCTAGCATCGCCTCATTAAGCTCCTACAATGAGCAGTTCTTC

abundance: NA
v_gene: TRBV3-1
d_gene: NA
j_gene: TRBJ1-6
CDR3aa: CASSQDRAGLGSPLHF
CDR3nt: TGTGCCAGCAGCCAAGATCGGGCCGGACTCGGCTCACCCCTCCACTTT

abundance: many
v_gene: TRBV12-3/TRBV12-4
d_gene: NA
j_gene: TRBJ2-2
CDR3aa: CASSLAGLLPTGELFF
CDR3nt: TGTGCCAGCAGTTTAGCCGGGCTCTTACCAACCGGGGAGCTGTTTTTT

abundance: many
v_gene: TRBV5-1
d_gene: NA
j_gene: TRBJ1-1
CDR3aa: CASTPDAANTEAFF
CDR3nt: TGCGCCAGCACCCCGGATGCAGCGAACACTGAAGCTTTCTTT

abundance: NA
v_gene: TRBV5-5
d_gene: NA
j_gene: TRBJ2-3
CDR3aa: CATTTVASSTDTQYF
CDR3nt: TGTGCCACCACCACTGTGGCTTCTAGCACAGATACGCAGTATTTT

abundance: many
v_gene: TRBV29-1
d_gene: TRBD2
j_gene: TRBJ2-5
CDR3aa: CSVGPGLVTETQYF
CDR3nt: TGCAGCGTTGGACCGGGACTAGTCACAGAGACCCAGTACTTC

abundance: NA
v_gene: TRBV5-1
d_gene: NA
j_gene: TRBJ2-5
CDR3aa: CASSLEGLGETQYF
CDR3nt: TGCGCCAGCAGCTTGGAGGGCTTGGGGGAGACCCAGTACTTC

abundance: many
v_gene: TRBV12-3/TRBV12-4
d_gene: TRBD1
j_gene: TRBJ2-2
CDR3aa: CASSGRTGGAGELFF
CDR3nt: TGTGCCAGCAGTGGACGGACAGGAGGTGCCGGGGAGCTGTTTTTT